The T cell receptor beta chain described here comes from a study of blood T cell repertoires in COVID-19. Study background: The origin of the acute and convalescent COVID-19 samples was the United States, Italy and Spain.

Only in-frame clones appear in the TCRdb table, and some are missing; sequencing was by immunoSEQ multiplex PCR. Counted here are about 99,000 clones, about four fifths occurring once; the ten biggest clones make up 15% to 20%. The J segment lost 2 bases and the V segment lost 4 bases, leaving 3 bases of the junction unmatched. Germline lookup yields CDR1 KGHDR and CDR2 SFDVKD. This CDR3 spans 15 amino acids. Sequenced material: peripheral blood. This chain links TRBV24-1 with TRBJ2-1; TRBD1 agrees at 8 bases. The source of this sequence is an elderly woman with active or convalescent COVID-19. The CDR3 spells CATSDTTGAYNEQFF. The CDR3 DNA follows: TGTGCCACCAGTGACACGACAGGGGCCTACAATGAGCAGTTCTTC.